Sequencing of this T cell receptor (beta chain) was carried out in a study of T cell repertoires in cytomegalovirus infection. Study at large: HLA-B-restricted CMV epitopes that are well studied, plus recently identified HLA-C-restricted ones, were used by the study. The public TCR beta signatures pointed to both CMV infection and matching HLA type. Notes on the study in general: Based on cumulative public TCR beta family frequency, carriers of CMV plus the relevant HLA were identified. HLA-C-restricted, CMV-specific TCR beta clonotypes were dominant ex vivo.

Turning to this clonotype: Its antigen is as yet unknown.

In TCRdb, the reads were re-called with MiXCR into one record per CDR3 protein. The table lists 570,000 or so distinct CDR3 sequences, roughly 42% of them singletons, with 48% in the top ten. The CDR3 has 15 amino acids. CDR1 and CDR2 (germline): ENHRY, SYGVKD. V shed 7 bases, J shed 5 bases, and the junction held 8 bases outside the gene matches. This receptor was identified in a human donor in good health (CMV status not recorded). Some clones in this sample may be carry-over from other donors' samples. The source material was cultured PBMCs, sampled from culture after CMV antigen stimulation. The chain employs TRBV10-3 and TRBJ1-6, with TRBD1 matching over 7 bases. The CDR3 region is CAIKEGALDNSPLHF. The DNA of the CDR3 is TGTGCCATCAAAGAGGGGGCGTTGGATAATTCACCCCTCCACTTT.